These T cell receptor beta chains were read from a single sample in a study of T cells after yellow fever vaccination. A single record per CDR3 protein comes from TCRdb applying MiXCR to the 5' RACE reads. The sample holds 300,000 to 400,000 distinct CDR3 sequences, roughly 8.7% seen once. Sequences were derived from PBMCs, sampled on the day of the first yellow fever vaccination. The receptor set was obtained from a man aged 18-30 years who received the YFV17D yellow fever vaccine. CDR3s include the opening cysteine and the closing phenylalanine or tryptophan. A D gene is named only where the DNA matches it firmly. Clone size, where shown, is once, few, many, or a class for clones that have expanded.

d_call | clone_size | j_call | v_call | cdr3_aa | cdr3_nt
. | many | TRBJ2-4 | TRBV9 | CASSDGAKNIQYF | TGTGCCAGCAGCGATGGGGCCAAAAACATTCAGTACTTC
TRBD2 | few | TRBJ2-1 | TRBV2 | CASSADGGFREQFF | TGTGCCAGCAGTGCCGACGGGGGGTTTCGTGAGCAGTTCTTC
. | few | TRBJ2-6 | TRBV6-2/TRBV6-3 | CASSYLRRGLIINAGANVLTF | TGTGCCAGCAGCTACCTTCGAAGGGGCCTCATCATTAACGCTGGGGCCAACGTCCTGACTTTC
TRBD1 | . | TRBJ2-1 | TRBV2 | CASSDGTTGGNEQFF | TGTGCCAGCAGTGATGGGACGACAGGGGGAAATGAGCAGTTCTTC
TRBD2 | . | TRBJ2-7 | TRBV7-2 | CASSLARGAGIGEQYF | TGTGCCAGCAGCTTAGCGCGGGGGGCGGGGATCGGGGAGCAGTACTTC
. | few | TRBJ1-1 | TRBV4-1 | CASSQDEEINTEAFF | TGCGCCAGCAGCCAAGATGAAGAGATTAACACTGAAGCTTTCTTT
. | few | TRBJ2-3 | TRBV19 | CASSTSSVMGLTDTQYF | TGTGCCAGTAGCACCTCTAGCGTAATGGGACTCACAGATACGCAGTATTTT
. | few | TRBJ2-6 | TRBV28 | CASSISAGANVLTF | TGTGCCAGCAGTATCTCGGCTGGGGCCAACGTCCTGACTTTC
. | few | TRBJ1-2 | TRBV4-1 | CASSQLSIGQGWDYGYTF | TGCGCCAGCAGCCAACTATCAATCGGACAAGGGTGGGACTATGGCTACACCTTC
TRBD1 | few | TRBJ2-7 | TRBV25-1 | CASSHRGRSEQYF | TGTGCCAGCAGCCACAGGGGAAGGAGCGAGCAGTACTTC
TRBD2 | . | TRBJ2-1 | TRBV4-2 | CASSQARASGGAAAYNEQFF | TGTGCCAGCAGCCAAGCGAGGGCTAGCGGGGGGGCAGCAGCCTACAATGAGCAGTTCTTC
. | . | TRBJ1-5 | TRBV6-1 | CASSGKGYGQPQHF | TGTGCCAGCAGTGGCAAGGGGTACGGTCAGCCCCAGCATTTT
TRBD1 | . | TRBJ2-3 | TRBV29-1 | CSVGAGTGSDTQYF | TGCAGCGTGGGGGCCGGGACAGGTTCAGATACGCAGTATTTT
. | . | TRBJ2-5 | TRBV6-1 | CASSNSWGDGETQYF | TGTGCCAGCAGTAATTCTTGGGGAGACGGAGAGACCCAGTACTTC
. | few | TRBJ2-3 | TRBV13 | CASSLEANRPDTQYF | TGTGCCAGCAGCTTAGAAGCCAACCGACCAGATACGCAGTATTTT
. | . | TRBJ2-2 | TRBV4-3 | CASSQDVTGRTGELFF | TGCGCCAGCAGCCAAGATGTGACAGGGAGGACCGGGGAGCTGTTTTTT
. | . | TRBJ1-1 | TRBV12-3/TRBV12-4 | CASSSARIEAFF | TGTGCCAGCAGTTCAGCGCGTATTGAAGCTTTCTTT
. | . | TRBJ1-2 | TRBV6-1 | CASRTYGYTF | TGTGCCAGCAGGACTTATGGCTACACCTTC
TRBD2 | . | TRBJ2-2 | TRBV4-1 | CASSQTSGEGPGELFF | TGCGCCAGCAGCCAGACTAGCGGGGAAGGCCCCGGGGAGCTGTTTTTT
TRBD1 | few | TRBJ1-2 | TRBV6-2/TRBV6-3 | CASSPRQGHGYTF | TGTGCCAGCAGCCCAAGACAGGGCCATGGCTACACCTTC
. | few | TRBJ1-4 | TRBV4-3 | CASSRLPGPLSPNEKLFF | TGCGCCAGCAGCCGCCTACCGGGTCCTTTATCTCCTAATGAAAAACTGTTTTTT
. | . | TRBJ1-2 | TRBV7-9 | CASSYQGPGNGYTF | TGTGCCAGCAGCTACCAGGGGCCGGGTAATGGCTACACCTTC
. | . | TRBJ1-2 | TRBV7-9 | CASSPHGTYGYTF | TGTGCCAGCAGCCCCCACGGGACCTATGGCTACACCTTC
. | . | TRBJ1-5 | TRBV20-1 | CSARNLPANQPQHF | TGCAGTGCTAGAAACCTCCCAGCGAATCAGCCCCAGCATTTT
TRBD1 | . | TRBJ1-5 | TRBV2 | CASSKGQGFNQPQHF | TGTGCCAGCAGTAAGGGACAGGGCTTTAATCAGCCCCAGCATTTT
. | . | TRBJ1-1 | TRBV20-1 | CSARGQPIETEAFF | TGCAGTGCTAGAGGTCAACCCATTGAGACTGAAGCTTTCTTT
. | few | TRBJ1-3 | TRBV7-2 | CASSLDSLPGNTIYF | TGTGCCAGCAGCCTAGACAGCCTCCCTGGAAACACCATATATTTT
. | . | TRBJ2-2 | TRBV7-9 | CASSPPLPGDTGELFF | TGTGCCAGCAGCCCCCCCCTCCCGGGGGACACCGGGGAGCTGTTTTTT
TRBD1 | few | TRBJ1-4 | TRBV18 | CASSPDREAKLFF | TGTGCCAGCTCACCGGACAGGGAGGCAAAACTGTTTTTT
. | . | TRBJ1-2 | TRBV5-4 | CASSASTSSGGGYGYTF | TGTGCCAGCAGCGCCTCTACAAGCAGCGGGGGTGGTTATGGCTACACCTTC
. | . | TRBJ1-1 | TRBV5-5 | CAMSPGRLGTEAFF | TGTGCCATGAGCCCCGGGCGTCTGGGCACTGAAGCTTTCTTT
TRBD1 | few | TRBJ2-1 | TRBV12-3/TRBV12-4 | CASTPDRAAYNEQFF | TGTGCCAGCACCCCCGACAGGGCGGCTTACAATGAGCAGTTCTTC
TRBD1 | few | TRBJ2-3 | TRBV11-2 | CASSSWTGGLTDTQYF | TGTGCCAGCAGCTCCTGGACAGGGGGACTCACAGATACGCAGTATTTT
. | . | TRBJ1-1 | TRBV12-3/TRBV12-4 | CASGDRTEAFF | TGTGCCAGCGGGGATCGCACTGAAGCTTTCTTT
TRBD2 | few | TRBJ2-1 | TRBV10-3 | CAISASKAGSSYNEQFF | TGTGCCATCAGTGCCTCCAAAGCGGGGAGCTCCTACAATGAGCAGTTCTTC
. | few | TRBJ2-2 | TRBV20-1 | CSARYHSESGELFF | TGCAGTGCTAGATACCACAGTGAGTCCGGGGAGCTGTTTTTT
. | . | TRBJ2-7 | TRBV7-2 | CASSSHRNSYEQYF | TGTGCCAGCAGCTCCCACAGGAATTCCTACGAGCAGTACTTC
TRBD2 | . | TRBJ2-1 | TRBV9 | CASSGLAGAGYEQFF | TGTGCCAGCAGCGGACTAGCGGGGGCCGGGTATGAGCAGTTCTTC
. | few | TRBJ2-1 | TRBV12-3/TRBV12-4 | CASSLGSTYNEQFF | TGTGCCAGCAGTTTGGGTTCTACCTACAATGAGCAGTTCTTC
TRBD2 | . | TRBJ2-1 | TRBV4-1 | CASSHRIAGGRNEQFF | TGCGCCAGCAGCCATAGGATAGCGGGGGGGCGTAATGAGCAGTTCTTC
. | few | TRBJ2-3 | TRBV12-3/TRBV12-4 | CANGHVGITDTQYF | TGTGCTAATGGACATGTGGGGATCACAGATACGCAGTATTTT
. | few | TRBJ1-4 | TRBV11-2 | CASSLAGTWEKLFF | TGTGCCAGCAGCTTGGCAGGGACTTGGGAAAAACTGTTTTTT
. | few | TRBJ2-3 | TRBV29-1 | CSVEGQTDTQYF | TGCAGCGTTGAGGGGCAGACAGATACGCAGTATTTT
TRBD2 | . | TRBJ2-3 | TRBV20-1 | CSATTSGGDASTDTQYF | TGCAGTGCAACCACTAGCGGGGGGGACGCTAGCACAGATACGCAGTATTTT
. | few | TRBJ2-1 | TRBV6-1 | CASSDIVGHEQFF | TGTGCCAGCAGTGATATAGTAGGCCATGAGCAGTTCTTC
TRBD1 | . | TRBJ1-1 | TRBV4-3 | CASSLRTGLSGEAFF | TGCGCCAGCAGCCTTCGGACAGGCCTTTCAGGTGAAGCTTTCTTT
. | . | TRBJ2-1 | TRBV27 | CASSFGARYLNEQFF | TGTGCCAGCAGTTTCGGGGCCAGATACCTCAATGAGCAGTTCTTC
TRBD1 | many | TRBJ1-5 | TRBV7-9 | CASSQGQGMANQPQHF | TGTGCCAGCAGCCAGGGACAGGGGATGGCCAATCAGCCCCAGCATTTT
. | many | TRBJ1-5 | TRBV11-2 | CASSPDGTLNQPQHF | TGTGCCAGCAGCCCCGACGGAACACTAAATCAGCCCCAGCATTTT
. | few | TRBJ2-2 | TRBV4-1 | CASSQVPQERTTGELFF | TGCGCCAGCAGCCAAGTCCCACAGGAGAGAACCACCGGGGAGCTGTTTTTT
TRBD1 | many | TRBJ1-1 | TRBV5-1 | CASSNGDRGDTEAFF | TGCGCCAGCAGCAACGGGGACAGGGGAGACACTGAAGCTTTCTTT
. | . | TRBJ2-3 | TRBV19 | CASSIPRGGDTQYF | TGTGCCAGTAGTATCCCGCGGGGAGGAGATACGCAGTATTTT
. | few | TRBJ2-7 | TRBV6-2/TRBV6-3 | CASSWDAGTYEQYF | TGTGCCAGCAGTTGGGACGCAGGTACCTACGAGCAGTACTTC
. | many | TRBJ2-7 | TRBV18 | CASSPFLYEQYF | TGTGCCAGCTCACCCTTTCTTTACGAGCAGTACTTC
TRBD1 | few | TRBJ2-5 | TRBV4-2 | CASSQDRGFRETQYF | TGTGCCAGCAGCCAAGACAGGGGGTTCAGGGAGACCCAGTACTTC
TRBD1 | few | TRBJ1-2 | TRBV4-1 | CASGSGTGDGYTF | TGCGCCAGCGGCTCCGGGACAGGCGACGGCTACACCTTC
. | few | TRBJ1-5 | TRBV12-3/TRBV12-4 | CASSNPNQPQHF | TGTGCCAGCAGTAACCCTAATCAGCCCCAGCATTTT
. | . | TRBJ2-1 | TRBV20-1 | CSAGSSSYNEQFF | TGCAGTGCTGGCAGTAGTTCCTACAATGAGCAGTTCTTC
. | . | TRBJ1-2 | TRBV7-8 | CASSLADSYYTF | TGTGCCAGCAGCTTAGCGGACAGTTACTACACCTTC
TRBD2 | . | TRBJ2-1 | TRBV5-8 | CASRSRGSSYNEQFF | TGTGCCAGCAGGTCGCGGGGGAGCTCCTACAATGAGCAGTTCTTC